Following are 10 T cell receptor beta chains from one sample sequenced in a study of a mutant IDH1 vaccine in newly diagnosed glioma (dated by TCRdb to the early 2020s). Explained via the paper, the time point label denotes: week 11, during vaccination. Every vaccine dose consisted of 300 ug of a 20-mer mutant IDH1 peptide in Montanide, administered subcutaneously together with topical imiquimod. Their antigens remain unidentified. The library was obtained by the immunoSEQ multiplex PCR assay. Here the immuneACCESS table is served through TCRdb, limited to in-frame sequences with V and J called. Missing clones are a known gap in these copies; in checked studies unresolved V genes cover under half, and the rest lacks a known reason. The sample has tens of thousands of clones on record, about 91% of them singletons. The top ten constitute 2% to 2.5% of the sample. Sequences were derived from PBMCs, sampled from a glioma patient whose treatment included an IDH1 peptide vaccine. These receptors all come from a man aged 50 to 59 with glioma.

Notes on this clone: The germline gene is not matched at one end of the junction; a read error may be the cause. CDR3 DNA: TGTGCTAGCAGCTCCCTAGCGGGAGGCTGGGAGACCCAGTACTTC. Translation gives CASSSLAGGWETQYF. This chain joins TRBV7-7 and TRBJ2-5; 11 bases match TRBD2. Germline V gives CDR1 SSHAT, CDR2 FNYEAQ (reference sequence). The CDR3 sequence is 15 residues long.

This chain uses TRBV9 with TRBJ2-1; D possibly corresponds to TRBD2 (5 bases). V lost 2 bases and J 0 bases, leaving 9 bases between the germline ends. The CDR3 is 15 residues long. The germline gives CDR1 SGDLS, CDR2 YYNGEE. CDR3 sequence: CASSVRDNSYNEQFF. As DNA, the CDR3 is TGTGCCAGCAGCGTCCGGGATAACTCCTACAATGAGCAGTTCTTC.

In DNA form, the CDR3 reads TGTGCCACCAGGTCAAGGGGGGACTTGAGCTCCTACAATGAGCAGTTCTTC. Translation: CATRSRGDLSSYNEQFF. The chain has TRBV15 and TRBJ2-1; D is possibly TRBD1 or TRBD2 (6 bases each). CDR3 length equals 17 residues. Germline V gene data show CDR1 as LNHNV and CDR2 as YYDKDF (reference sequence). The V and J ends lost 6 bases and 0 bases respectively, with 18 bases between them. Using reference TRBV15 and TRBJ2-1 for the parts outside the CDR3, the full variable domain is DAMVIQNPRYQVTQFGKPVTLSCSQTLNHNVMYWYQQKSSQAPKLLFHYYDKDFNNEADTPDNFQSRRPNTSFCFLDIRSPGLGDTAMYLCATRSRGDLSSYNEQFFGPGTRLTVL.

The rearrangement links TRBV28 to TRBJ2-7, with D hard to call. This CDR3 is 14 amino acids long. Between the trimmed V and J ends, which lost 6 bases and 3 bases, there was a span of 15 bases. Looked up from germline, CDR1 is MDHEN and CDR2 is SYDVKM. The CDR3 nucleotides are TGTGCCAGCAGGCGAGTCGGGTTGTACTACGAGCAGTACTTC. It yields the protein CASRRVGLYYEQYF.

V is TRBV27 and J is TRBJ1-5; possibly TRBD1 for D (6 bases). The CDR3 length is 16 residues. V lost 4 bases, J lost 1 base, and 14 bases lay in between. Germline V gene data show CDR1 as MNHEY and CDR2 as SMNVEV (reference sequence). CDR3 nucleotide sequence: TGTGCCAGCAGTTCAGAAGGGGGTTGGAGCAATCAGCCCCAGCATTTT. As protein: CASSSEGGWSNQPQHF.

This clone was detected only once. The J gene is TRBJ2-5, the V gene TRBV7-3, with 8 bases fitting TRBD2. This CDR3 region has 15 residues. Germline V CDR1 and CDR2: SGHTA, FQGTGA. V trimming: 5 bases; J trimming: 4 bases; junction bases outside the gene matches: 9. In DNA, the CDR3 is TGTGCCAGCAGCCCGGGAGGGGGGCTTGGAGAGACCCAGTACTTC. As protein: CASSPGGGLGETQYF.

The chain carries TRBV7-9 and TRBJ2-3; possibly TRBD2 for D (6 bases). Germline lookup yields CDR1 SEHNR and CDR2 FQNEAQ (reference sequence). V lost 5 bases to trimming and J lost 6 bases, with 9 bases between them. CDR3 length: 12 residues. This CDR3 is CASSAGKDTQYF. The CDR3 DNA reads TGTGCCAGCAGCGCGGGGAAGGATACGCAGTATTTT.

The V call is TRBV7-9, the J call TRBJ2-5; the D gene is possibly TRBD1 (5 bases). V was shortened by 2 bases and J by 4 bases, with 17 bases between the two germline ends. Germline V gene data show CDR1 as SEHNR and CDR2 as FQNEAQ (reference sequence). The CDR3 has 16 residues. CDR3 nucleotide sequence: TGTGCCAGCAGCTTACAGGGTTTGAGAATAGGAGAGACCCAGTACTTC. It yields the protein CASSLQGLRIGETQYF.

The CDR3 protein is CASGDRELQPQHF. The DNA of the CDR3 is TGTGCCAGCGGGGACAGGGAGCTTCAGCCCCAGCATTTT. This chain connects TRBV2 to TRBJ1-5; 9 bases agree with TRBD1. This CDR3 has 13 residues. Trimming cost V 8 bases and J 6 bases; bases outside gene matches: 5. The germline CDR1 and CDR2 sequences are SNHLY and FYNNEI.

CDR3 protein: CAWRVNTEAFF. In DNA form, the CDR3 reads TGTGCCTGGAGAGTGAACACTGAAGCTTTCTTT. This chain uses TRBV30 with TRBJ1-1; D uncertain. Looked up from germline, CDR1 is GTSNPN and CDR2 is SVGIG (reference sequence). V was trimmed by 3 bases and J by 0 bases, leaving 2 bases between them. The CDR3 runs 11 residues.